The 15 T cell receptor beta chains given below trace back to one sample, sequenced in a study of OX40 agonist ivuxolimab in advanced cancers. TCRdb's table, derived via immunoSEQ multiplex PCR, lists solely in-frame clones and lacks some. The sample comprises about 90,000 clones, roughly 91% of which are singletons, and approximately 0.3% rests with the top ten. Specimen: CD4+ or CD8+ T cells sorted from blood, collected in a trial of the OX40 agonist ivuxolimab. These receptors were collected from an adult with an advanced solid tumor such as melanoma, head and neck, liver or kidney cancer.

This chain connects TRBV27 to TRBJ2-5; D gene unclear. The CDR3 runs 11 residues. The germline V gene has CDR1 MNHEY and CDR2 SMNVEV (reference sequence). V dropped 5 bases and J dropped 4 bases, with 5 bases sitting between them. The CDR3 nucleotides are TGTGCCAGCAGTCCGAGAGAGACCCAGTACTTC. It is translated as CASSPRETQYF.

J is TRBJ1-1 and V is TRBV20-1; D ambiguous. Germline V gives CDR1 DFQATT, CDR2 SNEGSKA (reference sequence). This CDR3 is 11 amino acids long. CDR3: CIGVGNTEAFF. The CDR3 coding sequence is TGCATCGGGGTAGGAAACACTGAAGCTTTCTTT.

The chain links TRBV28 to TRBJ2-7; D is uncertain. The CDR3 is 15 residues long. Germline CDR1 and CDR2: MDHEN and SYDVKM. V lost 3 bases, J lost 6 bases, and 18 bases lay in between. The CDR3 DNA reads as TGTGCCAGCAGTTTTCTGTTCGGCCTCAGTGTCGAGCAGTACTTC. Amino acids: CASSFLFGLSVEQYF.

This chain joins TRBV9 and TRBJ1-2; no clear D. The CDR3 extends over 12 amino acids. CDR1 and CDR2 (germline): SGDLS, YYNGEE. V was pared by 0 bases and J by 7 bases, with 7 bases between. The CDR3 spells CASSVGVGGYTF. The CDR3 bases are TGTGCCAGCAGCGTAGGAGTCGGTGGCTACACCTTC.

This clone was seen only once. The CDR3 bases are TGTGCCAGCAGCTCGACCGGGGTCCGGGGAAACACCATATATTTT. This encodes CASSSTGVRGNTIYF. The chain links TRBV7-2 to TRBJ1-3; the D is unclear. The V gene lost 4 bases and the J gene lost 4 bases, with 14 bases spanning the gap. Germline values: CDR1 SGHTA, CDR2 FQGNSA. The CDR3 loop spans 15 amino acids. The full variable domain, its missing parts supplied by reference TRBV7-2 and TRBJ1-3, is GAGVSQSPSNKVTEKGKDVELRCDPISGHTALYWYRQSLGQGLEFLIYFQGNSAPDKSGLPSDRFSAERTGGSVSTLTIQRTQQEDSAVYLCASSSTGVRGNTIYFGEGSWLTVV.

The J gene is TRBJ2-1, the V gene TRBV2; 9 bases fit TRBD2. V shed 6 bases and J 10 bases; nucleotides not matched to a gene: 10. This CDR3 is 14 amino acids long. Looked up from germline, CDR1 is SNHLY and CDR2 is FYNNEI. Written as DNA, the CDR3 is TGTGCCAGCAGGAGGACTAGCGACCTAAAGGAGCAGTTCTTC. This codes for CASRRTSDLKEQFF.

To note about this clone: One junction end does not reproduce the germline sequence, and a read error may be involved. This chain joins TRBV5-3 and TRBJ1-2, with D possibly matching TRBD1 (6 bases). TRBV5-3 belongs to the ORF category, with a function that is uncertain. The CDR3 sequence is 15 residues long. The chain's CDR3 is CASSLPGQLNYGYTF. The DNA for the CDR3 is TGTGCCAGCAGCTTGCCCGGACAGCTAAACTATGGCTACACCTTC.

The chain uses TRBV18 and TRBJ2-3; D is perhaps TRBD2 (6 bases). Germline V CDR1 and CDR2: KGHSH, LQKENI. V was clipped by 4 bases and J by 0 bases, with 11 bases between them. The length of the CDR3 is 15 residues. CDR3 in amino acids: CASSRLGTSTDTQYF. The CDR3 nucleotides are TGTGCCAGCTCACGTCTAGGGACTAGCACAGATACGCAGTATTTT.

This sequence joins TRBV30 and TRBJ1-2; D is unresolved. The CDR3 spans 13 residues. Germline CDR1 and CDR2: GTSNPN and SVGIG (reference sequence). The ends were cut back, 0 bases at V and 3 bases at J, with 8 bases in the middle. The CDR3 sequence is CAWSVYSHYGYTF. The DNA of the CDR3 is TGTGCCTGGAGTGTATACAGTCACTATGGCTACACCTTC.

On this clone itself: One end of the junction does not line up with germline, which may come from a read error. CDR3 bases: TGTGCCAGTAGCCGGGTAGGTATGAACACTGAAGCTTTCTTT. Protein sequence: CASSRVGMNTEAFF. This rearrangement joins TRBV4-2 to TRBJ1-1, with D unresolved. The germline V gene encodes CDR1 LGHNA and CDR2 YNFKEQ. This CDR3 region has 14 residues.

V gene TRBV29-1 combines with J gene TRBJ2-1; 7 positions match TRBD1. CDR1 SQVTM and CDR2 ANQGSEA come from the germline V gene. V trimming: 5 bases; J trimming: 15 bases; junction bases outside the gene matches: 10. This CDR3 comprises 11 residues. The CDR3 coding sequence is TGCAGCGTTCGGGACAGTCCCTATGCGTTCTTC. Encoded protein: CSVRDSPYAFF.

V is TRBV5-5 and J is TRBJ1-4, with 8 bases matching TRBD1. The V gene end was trimmed by 4 bases and the J gene end by 7 bases; junction bases not matched to a gene: 18. Germline CDR1 reads SGHKS; CDR2 reads YYEKEE (reference sequence). There are 18 residues in the CDR3. The CDR3 here is CASSLRDRRWAIIEKLFF. CDR3 in DNA: TGTGCCAGCAGCCTCCGGGACAGGCGTTGGGCCATTATTGAAAAACTGTTTTTT.

On this clone: The identical CDR3 is also encoded by other nucleotide sequences in the sample. The chain recombines TRBV7-3 with TRBJ2-2; D remains ambiguous. Germline V gene sequence: CDR1 SGHTA, CDR2 FQGTGA. V lost 3 bases to trimming and J lost 2 bases, with 4 bases between them. The CDR3 has 13 residues. CDR3 DNA: TGTGCCAGCAGCTTGTCCAACACCGGGGAGCTGTTTTTT. Protein product: CASSLSNTGELFF.

V is TRBV6-5 and J is TRBJ2-2; 7 bases map to TRBD2. CDR1 is MNHEY and CDR2 is SVGAGI in the germline V gene. The trim removed 4 bases at V and 0 bases at J, leaving 5 bases unmatched. The CDR3 extends over 16 amino acids. Here the CDR3 reads CASSFSGPANTGELFF. Written as DNA, the CDR3 is TGTGCCAGCAGTTTTAGCGGGCCTGCGAACACCGGGGAGCTGTTTTTT.

The gene calls are TRBV30 and TRBJ2-1; 8 nucleotides match TRBD2. This CDR3 contains 14 residues. V was pared by 2 bases and J by 3 bases, with 3 bases of the junction left unmatched. Germline V CDR1 and CDR2: GTSNPN, SVGIG (reference sequence). CDR3 nucleotides: TGTGCCTGGAGTACAGCGGGAGACTACAATGAGCAGTTCTTC. Translating it yields CAWSTAGDYNEQFF.